In this sample, the clone carrying this T cell receptor (beta chain) turned up many times. The data derive from a study of early T cells in non-severe SARS-CoV-2 infection. Via MiXCR, TCRdb re-called the 5' RACE reads, giving one row per CDR3 protein. Among approximately 56,000 distinct CDR3 sequences, about 9.1% were seen once, and the ten largest hold under 5.5%. This CDR3 is built from 12 residues. Trimming stripped 8 bases from V and 0 bases from J, with 5 bases between. Sequenced material: whole blood. The rearrangement uses TRBV12-3 or TRBV12-4 and TRBJ1-5; D not resolved. The receptor's source is an adult who was a healthcare worker with PCR-confirmed SARS-CoV-2 infection or an uninfected control (not recorded which). The CDR3 region is CASGNSNQPQHF. In DNA form, the CDR3 reads TGTGCCAGCGGGAATAGCAATCAGCCCCAGCATTTT.